This T cell receptor beta chain was sequenced during a study of control samples from healthy donors and cancer patients. V was clipped by 1 base and J by 6 bases, with 22 bases between them. In germline, CDR1 is SGHRS, CDR2 YFSETQ. This CDR3 is built from 17 residues. Assay used: immunoSEQ multiplex PCR; TCRdb lists only in-frame clones, some missing. The sample comprises 150,000 or so clones, roughly 94% of which are singletons, and 13% to 15% rests with the top ten. Sequencing was done on a sample of PBMCs. The receptor was derived from a man aged 55 to 70 with colorectal cancer. The genes are TRBV5-1 and TRBJ1-2; maybe TRBD1 (6 bases). CDR3 DNA: TGCGCCAGCAGCTTGTCGGTTCAAGCTGGGACATCTCATGGCTACACCTTC. It translates to CASSLSVQAGTSHGYTF.